Listed below are T cell receptor beta chains from one sample, sequenced in a study of blood T cell repertoires in COVID-19. The method was immunoSEQ multiplex PCR; TCRdb's version includes in-frame clones alone and lacks a portion of them. The repertoire holds 6,000 to 9,500 clones, with about 73% as singletons. The sequenced material came from peripheral blood. The receptor source for this set is a human donor in a cohort sampled during active COVID-19. Both conserved end residues are part of each CDR3.

TRBV24-1	CATSDYGTGGIYNEQFF
TRBV6-2/TRBV6-3	CASSYSNYPTEAFF
TRBV28	CASSFRGSGYTF
TRBV28	CASSLAPGQGSGYTF
TRBV19	CASQREGEGYGYTF
TRBV5-1	CASSPDGVRDYEQYF
TRBV18	CASSPQAGRYEQYF
TRBV19	CASSELGHLNTEAFF
TRBV6-1	CASSEGAHDSDTQYF
TRBV10-1	CASSCAGKIRTCEQYF
TRBV6-6	CASSRRQGGTEAFF
TRBV5-4	CASSLAGPSGHSPAGEQYF
TRBV7-8	CASIGLEKAQFF
TRBV6-2/TRBV6-3	CASSFRALAKNIQYF
TRBV29-1	CSVERQNALGNTIYF
TRBV28	CASSPQTGTGGSPLHF
TRBV30	CAWNRLAGGRYEQFF
TRBV19	CASSIVLGTVSGAFF
TRBV2	CASSESGSSRRTDTQYF
TRBV7-9	CASSLEAQLAVADTQYF
TRBV5-1	CASRRGTSGSEGTDTQYF
TRBV19	CASSMELVPDTQYF
TRBV7-2	CASSPGTGGYEQYF
TRBV11-1	CASSPRTGSQETQYF
TRBV5-4	CASSLIGSGVEAYNEQFF
TRBV27	CASSWGGPLTDTQYF
TRBV4-3	CASSQSAGGIETQYF
TRBV6-2/TRBV6-3	CASSYTAYEQYF
TRBV15	CATRTTGKRPTDTQYF
TRBV19	CASSMAGAQRETQYF